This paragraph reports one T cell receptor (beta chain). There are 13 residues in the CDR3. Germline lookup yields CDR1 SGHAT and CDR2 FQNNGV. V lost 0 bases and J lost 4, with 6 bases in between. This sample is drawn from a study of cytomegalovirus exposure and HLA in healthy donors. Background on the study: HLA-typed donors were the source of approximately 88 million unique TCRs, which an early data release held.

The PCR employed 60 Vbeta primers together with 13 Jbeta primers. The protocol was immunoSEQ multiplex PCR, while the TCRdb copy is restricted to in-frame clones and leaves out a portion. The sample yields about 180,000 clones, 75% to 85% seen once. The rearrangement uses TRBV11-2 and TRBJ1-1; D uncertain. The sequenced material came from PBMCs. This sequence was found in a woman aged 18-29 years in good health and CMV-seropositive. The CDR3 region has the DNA TGTGCCAGCAGCTTAGAAGGAGGCACTGAAGCTTTCTTT. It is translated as CASSLEGGTEAFF.